This record covers a single T cell receptor (beta chain). The antigen is undetermined. This sample was included in a study of vaccination effects on CD4 cells after COVID-19. CD4+ T cells were isolated after around ten days of culture. Trimming cost V 5 bases and J 4 bases, with 11 bases left between them. This CDR3 has 13 amino acids. TCRdb's copy holds only in-frame clones and misses some; the assay was immunoSEQ multiplex PCR. The table shows 45,000 or so clones, with about 80% occurring only once. The receptor's source is a human donor who had a prior SARS-CoV-2 infection. The chain recombines TRBV12-3 or TRBV12-4 with TRBJ1-2; D not resolved. Sample: CD4+ T cells from PBMCs cultured without peptide, taken before COVID-19 vaccination. The CDR3 region is CASSPVTGYGYTF. The CDR3 coding sequence is TGTGCCAGCAGTCCTGTAACCGGCTATGGCTACACCTTC.